This T cell receptor (beta chain) was identified during a study of post-analysis software for immune sequencing data. On the study more broadly: Secondary progressive, relapsing-remitting and progressive-relapsing multiple sclerosis were among the included disease courses. Regarding the study as a whole: Among multiple sclerosis patients, normalized Chao1 diversity was significantly below that of controls.

Worth noting for this clonotype: Its antigen is as yet unknown.

Unique molecular identifiers were present in the TCR beta cDNA libraries. TCRdb called the PCR reads again in MiXCR, with one record for every CDR3 protein. The sample includes about 770,000 distinct CDR3 sequences, more than 45% of them seen just once. Sequencing was done on a sample of blood. The receptor was isolated from a girl between 10 and 17 years old with multiple sclerosis.

The CDR3 coding sequence is TGCGCCAGCAGCCAAGAACGCCAGGGGACCTACGAGCAGTACTTC. It encodes CASSQERQGTYEQYF. This chain connects TRBV4-1 to TRBJ2-7, with TRBD1 as a possible D gene (6 bases). This CDR3 spans 15 amino acids. V lost 0 bases, J lost 2 bases, and 11 bases lay in between. Germline CDR1 is MGHRA and CDR2 is YSYEKL.